This passage covers 20 T cell receptor beta chains from one sample sequenced in a study of blood T cells in healthy people across ages. The second PCR ran roughly 7 to 12 cycles with a sample-barcoded 5' primer and J-beta primers. TCRdb reprocessed the 5' RACE reads via MiXCR and lists one record per CDR3 protein. The sample has about 1 million distinct CDR3 sequences, 40% to 50% seen once. Sequenced material: blood. The origin of the receptors is a woman aged 60-70 years in good health.

This clonotype was seen many times. The chain carries TRBV11-1 and TRBJ2-1, with D uncertain. With 4 bases removed from V and 4 bases from J, the gap between germline ends came to 8 bases. From germline, CDR1 is SGHAT and CDR2 FQDESV (reference sequence). This CDR3 region has 13 residues. This chain's CDR3 is CASSSQPYNEQFF. The CDR3 DNA follows: TGTGCCAGCAGCTCCCAACCTTACAATGAGCAGTTCTTC.

The chain's CDR3 is CSASAGAGEQFF. DNA of the CDR3: TGCAGTGCTAGTGCAGGGGCCGGTGAGCAGTTCTTC. The chain is built from TRBV20-1 and TRBJ2-1; D is perhaps TRBD1 (6 bases). This CDR3 has 12 amino acids. The germline CDR1 and CDR2 sequences are DFQATT and SNEGSKA (reference sequence). The ends were cut back, 3 bases at V and 9 bases at J, with 12 bases in the middle.

The rearrangement joins TRBV7-9 to TRBJ2-7; tentatively, D is TRBD2 (6 bases). The CDR3 has 12 residues. Germline lookup yields CDR1 SEHNR and CDR2 FQNEAQ (reference sequence). Trimming cost V 11 bases and J 3 bases, with 14 bases left between them. The CDR3 loop reads CAGTATSYEQYF. The CDR3 DNA is TGTGCCGGCACCGCGACTAGCTACGAGCAGTACTTC.

The J gene is TRBJ2-1, the V gene TRBV20-1; tentative D call: TRBD2 (6 bases). The V gene's germline CDR1 is DFQATT and CDR2 SNEGSKA (reference sequence). Trimming shortened V by 6 bases and J by 9 bases, and 18 bases separated the two germline ends. The CDR3 covers 13 residues. In DNA, the CDR3 is TGCAGTGCCCAGGCCCGGGTGGAGGGTGAGCAGTTCTTC. Its translation is CSAQARVEGEQFF.

The chain joins TRBV3-1 to TRBJ2-5; possible D gene TRBD2, 6 bases. Per germline, CDR1 LGHDT and CDR2 YNNKEL (reference sequence). V was cut by 1 base and J by 3 bases, with 15 bases left in between. The CDR3 runs to 16 residues. The CDR3, as DNA: TGTGCCAGCAGCCAAGCAGCAGCGGGCCCAGAAGAGACCCAGTACTTC. Its translation: CASSQAAAGPEETQYF.

The rearrangement uses TRBV6-6 and TRBJ2-7, with D tentatively TRBD1 (5 bases). Germline V CDR1 and CDR2: MNHNY, SVGAGI (reference sequence). V was pared by 4 bases and J by 5 bases, with 9 bases between. This CDR3 contains 12 residues. The CDR3 DNA reads TGTGCCAGCAGTTTCTCACAGGACGAGCAGTACTTC. As protein: CASSFSQDEQYF.

This clonotype was detected a few times. The V and J genes are TRBV29-1 and TRBJ2-7; 7 bases agree with TRBD1. CDR1 SQVTM and CDR2 ANQGSEA come from the germline V gene. CDR3 size: 13 residues. V lost 6 bases, J lost 6 bases, and 11 bases stayed unmatched. DNA of the CDR3: TGCAGCGTCGTGGGGACAGCCCTCGGCGAGCAGTACTTC. Translated: CSVVGTALGEQYF.

CDR3 loop: CASSYGQGNTGELFF. CDR3 nucleotide sequence: TGTGCCAGCAGTTATGGGCAGGGAAACACCGGGGAGCTGTTTTTT. The V gene is TRBV6-6, the J gene TRBJ2-2; D is perhaps TRBD1 (5 bases). The CDR3 loop spans 15 amino acids. The germline gives CDR1 MNHNY, CDR2 SVGAGI (reference sequence). Deletions cut 3 bases from V and 2 bases from J, with 10 bases between.

The gene calls are TRBV7-9 and TRBJ2-7; 9 bases agree with TRBD1. V lost 5 bases and J lost 5; bases outside the gene matches: 10. This CDR3 spans 15 amino acids. Germline V gene lookup returns CDR1 SEHNR and CDR2 FQNEAQ (reference sequence). The CDR3 is CASSHPGQGVHEQYF. The DNA of the CDR3 is TGTGCCAGCAGCCATCCGGGACAGGGAGTCCACGAGCAGTACTTC.

This CDR3 reads CASSLIRGAHRGERNSPLHF. CDR3 nucleotides: TGTGCCAGCAGTTTAATTAGAGGGGCTCATCGTGGTGAAAGGAATTCACCCCTCCACTTT. J is TRBJ1-6 and V is TRBV27, with D possibly TRBD1 on 5 matching bases. Germline CDR1 MNHEY, CDR2 SMNVEV (reference sequence). The CDR3 is 20 amino acids. V shed 2 bases and J shed 7 bases, with 27 bases lying between them.

V gene TRBV5-1 combines with J gene TRBJ2-3, with D perhaps matching TRBD1 (5 bases). V was shortened by 8 bases and J by 1 base, with 17 bases between the two germline ends. Germline values: CDR1 SGHRS, CDR2 YFSETQ. The CDR3 spans 15 residues. CDR3 in amino acids: CASTNFDSRTDTQYF. As DNA, the CDR3 is TGCGCCAGTACTAACTTTGACAGCCGCACAGATACGCAGTATTTT.

The sample holds a few counts of this clonotype. This chain joins TRBV20-1 and TRBJ2-3, with D possibly TRBD2 on 6 matching bases. The CDR3 sequence is 14 residues long. Per the germline V gene, CDR1 is DFQATT and CDR2 is SNEGSKA (reference sequence). The V and J ends lost 0 bases and 3 bases respectively, with 10 bases between them. CDR3: CSARDPSATDTQYF. For the CDR3, the DNA is TGCAGTGCTAGAGACCCTAGCGCGACAGATACGCAGTATTTT.

The chain links TRBV20-1 to TRBJ2-1; 7 positions agree with TRBD2. Trimming took 7 bases from V and 4 from J; bases not matched to a gene: 10. CDR1 and CDR2 (germline): DFQATT, SNEGSKA (reference sequence). This CDR3 comprises 14 residues. This CDR3 reads CSVPAGRIYNEQFF. The CDR3 nucleotides read TGCAGTGTTCCAGCGGGAAGAATTTACAATGAGCAGTTCTTC.

This clonotype was detected only once. A much larger clone differs by one base, so this may be a read error. J is TRBJ2-7 and V is TRBV24-1; weak D call: TRBD2 (5 bases). With the DNA end fitting TRBJ2-5 better, the J assignment may be wrong. The CDR3 is made up of 17 amino acids. Germline CDR1 reads KGHDR; CDR2 reads SFDVKD. This CDR3 reads CVTSDFSGLSLQETQYF. DNA for the CDR3: TGTGTCACCAGTGATTTCTCCGGACTGTCCTTACAAGAGACCCAGTACTTC.

This clonotype showed up just a few times. The chain has TRBV25-1 and TRBJ2-6; possible D gene TRBD2, 6 bases. Trimming took off 7 bases at V and 3 bases at J, with 13 bases between the two ends. The CDR3 spans 15 residues. Germline values: CDR1 MGHDK, CDR2 SYGVNS. The DNA of the CDR3 is TGTGCCAGCACGCCCCCGGGAGATGGGGCCAACGTCCTGACTTTC. This encodes CASTPPGDGANVLTF.

There are a few counts of this clonotype. The V gene is TRBV12-5, the J gene TRBJ2-3; D gene uncertain. The CDR3 sequence is 12 residues long. CDR1 is LGHNT, CDR2 FRNRAP, per germline. The germline V and J ends were trimmed by 0 bases and 8 bases, with 6 bases remaining between them. CDR3 coding DNA: TGTGCTAGTGGTTTGGTAATGGGTACGCAGTATTTT. This translates into CASGLVMGTQYF.

The sample holds a few counts of this clonotype. V usage is TRBV15 and J usage is TRBJ2-7, with D maybe TRBD2 (6 bases). CDR3 length: 15 amino acids. Trimming pared 0 bases from V and 2 bases from J, leaving 11 bases between. Germline CDR1 and CDR2: LNHNV and YYDKDF (reference sequence). The CDR3 is CATSRDRGRTYEQYF. CDR3 bases: TGTGCCACCAGCAGAGATCGGGGGAGGACCTACGAGCAGTACTTC.

Worth noting for this clonotype: A read error may produce the germline difference seen at one junction end. The chain employs TRBV5-1 and TRBJ2-5; D might be TRBD2 (6 bases). The closer fit of TRBJ2-7 to the DNA end suggests the J call may be wrong. Germline V gene sequence: CDR1 SGHRS, CDR2 YFSETQ. The CDR3 is made up of 13 amino acids. In DNA form, the CDR3 reads TGCGCCGGCAGCATCCAGACTAGCTACGAGCAGTACTTC. Translated: CAGSIQTSYEQYF.

The chain carries TRBV6-5 and TRBJ1-5, with 8 bases aligning to TRBD1. Germline V gene lookup returns CDR1 MNHEY and CDR2 SVGAGI. Germline trimming cut 5 bases from V and 6 bases from J; bases unmatched to any gene: 6. The CDR3 covers 14 residues. The CDR3 protein is CASSRTGSFQPQHF. The CDR3 DNA reads as TGTGCCAGCAGTCGGACAGGGTCGTTTCAGCCCCAGCATTTT.

Here the CDR3 reads CASSLESGTSYGYTF. For the CDR3, the DNA is TGTGCCAGCAGCTTAGAGTCGGGGACATCCTATGGCTACACCTTC. The J gene is TRBJ1-2, the V gene TRBV7-8, with D possibly TRBD1 on 6 matching bases. The CDR3 spans 15 residues. The germline V gene has CDR1 SGHVS and CDR2 FQNEAQ. With 1 base removed from V and 4 bases from J, the gap between germline ends came to 13 bases. The full variable domain, completed using reference TRBV7-8 and TRBJ1-2, is GAGVSQSPRYKVAKRGQDVALRCDPISGHVSLFWYQQALGQGPEFLTYFQNEAQLDKSGLPSDRFFAERPEGSVSTLKIQRTQQEDSAVYLCASSLESGTSYGYTFGSGTRLTVV.